The next 29 T cell receptor beta chains were all read from a single sample in a study of cytomegalovirus exposure and HLA in healthy donors. The PCR ran on 60 Vbeta and 13 Jbeta primers. Some clones are missing from TCRdb's copy, which holds only in-frame ones; the method was immunoSEQ multiplex PCR. The sample lists around 180,000 clones, 87% occurring once. The sample consisted of PBMCs. The receptors were gathered from a girl less than two years old in good health and CMV-seronegative.

The V call is TRBV6-5, the J call TRBJ2-1; the match to TRBD2 covers 8 bases. Germline V gene data show CDR1 as MNHEY and CDR2 as SVGAGI. The CDR3 runs to 16 residues. V gave up 2 bases and J gave up 3 bases; unmatched junction bases: 6. CDR3 sequence: CASSYASGTSYNEQFF. In DNA, the CDR3 is TGTGCCAGCAGTTACGCATCCGGGACTAGCTACAATGAGCAGTTCTTC.

J is TRBJ1-1 and V is TRBV12-5; TRBD1 matches at 12 bases. Germline V gives CDR1 LGHNT, CDR2 FRNRAP. The CDR3 extends over 15 amino acids. The J segment lost 3 bases and the V segment lost 1 base, leaving 0 bases of the junction unmatched. The CDR3 spells CASGLGDRGHTEAFF. CDR3 sequence (DNA): TGTGCTAGTGGTTTGGGGGACAGGGGGCACACTGAAGCTTTCTTT.

The rearrangement joins TRBV4-3 to TRBJ2-3, with TRBD1 matching over 8 bases. The junction had 9 bases not matched to a gene; V was cut back by 10 bases and J by 0 bases. CDR1 and CDR2 (germline): LGHNA, YSLEER. This CDR3 spans 15 amino acids. CDR3 residues: CATRTGKGSTDTQYF. In nucleotides, the CDR3 is TGCGCCACCAGGACAGGGAAAGGGAGCACAGATACGCAGTATTTT.

The chain recombines TRBV5-1 with TRBJ2-3; the D is unclear. Trimming removed 4 bases at V and 2 bases at J, with 11 bases between. Germline V gene sequence: CDR1 SGHRS, CDR2 YFSETQ. This CDR3 region has 14 residues. The CDR3 nucleotides read TGCGCCAGCAGCGTTCGCCTATCCACAGATACGCAGTATTTT. Protein sequence: CASSVRLSTDTQYF.

J is TRBJ2-5 and V is TRBV4-2; tentatively, D is TRBD2 (5 bases). The DNA end is a closer match to TRBJ2-7, so the J assignment may be wrong. The length of the CDR3 is 13 residues. The germline V gene has CDR1 LGHNA and CDR2 YNFKEQ. The CDR3 reads CASSPRRGYEQYF. CDR3 DNA sequence: TGTGCCAGCAGCCCGCGTCGGGGTTACGAGCAGTACTTC.

A single count supports this clone. The chain combines TRBV7-2 with TRBJ2-3; tentatively, D is TRBD2 (6 bases). The V end lost 5 bases, the J end lost 9 bases, and 18 bases lay between the germline ends. Germline CDR1 and CDR2: SGHTA and FQGNSA. This CDR3 spans 14 amino acids. CDR3: CASSPLSGTPTQYF. CDR3 DNA: TGTGCCAGCAGCCCGCTCTCTGGGACTCCCACGCAGTATTTT.

The DNA for the CDR3 is TGCAGCATCCAGGCGGGTAAGGATCAGCCCCAGCATTTT. Its protein is CSIQAGKDQPQHF. The chain recombines TRBV29-1 with TRBJ1-5; D not certain. Trimming took 8 bases from V and 5 from J, leaving 16 bases between them. This CDR3 comprises 13 residues. Germline lookup yields CDR1 SQVTM and CDR2 ANQGSEA.

The chain joins TRBV30 to TRBJ2-7; the D gene is possibly TRBD1 (7 bases). The CDR3 is 11 amino acids. Trimming left V 2 bases short and J 6 bases short, with 8 bases between. From germline, CDR1 is GTSNPN and CDR2 SVGIG (reference sequence). CDR3 protein: CAWSQGGEQYF. DNA for the CDR3: TGTGCCTGGAGTCAGGGGGGCGAGCAGTACTTC.

Comment on this clone: Other DNA sequences in this specimen translate into the identical CDR3. V and J are TRBV30 and TRBJ1-2; the D gene is possibly TRBD1 (6 bases). CDR1 and CDR2 (germline): GTSNPN, SVGIG (reference sequence). V dropped 6 bases and J dropped 8 bases, with 16 bases sitting between them. The CDR3 totals 12 residues. The DNA for the CDR3 is TGTGCCTGTTCCGACAGGACCCACGGCTACACCTTC. Encoded protein: CACSDRTHGYTF.

The chain couples TRBV7-9 to TRBJ1-1; D possibly corresponds to TRBD1 (6 bases). The CDR3 consists of 16 residues. Trimming took off 4 bases at V and 0 bases at J, with 15 bases between the two ends. The germline V gene encodes CDR1 SEHNR and CDR2 FQNEAQ (reference sequence). The CDR3 region is CASSSGTLGLNTEAFF. CDR3 nucleotides: TGTGCCAGCAGCTCCGGGACACTCGGCCTGAACACTGAAGCTTTCTTT.

The chain has TRBV27 and TRBJ2-3, with 8 positions matching TRBD2. From germline, CDR1 is MNHEY and CDR2 SMNVEV (reference sequence). The V segment lost 8 bases and the J segment 4 bases; nucleotides outside the gene matches: 5. The CDR3 contains 13 residues. The CDR3 coding sequence is TGTGCCAGCGGAGGCGGGAGGCCAGATACGCAGTATTTT. Translated: CASGGGRPDTQYF.

The rearrangement joins TRBV4-3 to TRBJ2-1; D might be TRBD2 (5 bases). Trimming took 1 base from V and 7 from J, leaving 14 bases between them. Germline CDR1 and CDR2: LGHNA and YSLEER. The CDR3 totals 15 residues. The CDR3 DNA sequence: TGCGCCAGCAGCCAAGTCTTAAAACGGGGAAATGAGCAGTTCTTC. It encodes CASSQVLKRGNEQFF.

This clone appeared a few times. Other nucleotide sequences in the sample specify the same CDR3. This sequence joins TRBV6-5 and TRBJ2-7; 10 bases are a match to TRBD2. Germline CDR1 reads MNHEY; CDR2 reads SVGAGI. V shed 8 bases, J shed 3 bases, and the junction held 1 base outside the gene matches. This CDR3 is built from 12 residues. The CDR3 protein is CASSSGSYEQYF. The CDR3 DNA follows: TGTGCCAGCTCTAGCGGGAGCTACGAGCAGTACTTC.

The chain combines TRBV2 with TRBJ1-1, with D unclear. CDR1 and CDR2 (germline): SNHLY, FYNNEI. Trimming cost V 7 bases and J 3 bases, with 24 bases left between them. This CDR3 contains 17 residues. CDR3 loop: CASKRGLAVHDHTEAFF. For the CDR3, the DNA is TGTGCCAGCAAACGGGGATTGGCGGTGCACGATCACACTGAAGCTTTCTTT.

This chain joins TRBV7-9 and TRBJ2-5; 10 nucleotides agree with TRBD2. The CDR3 is 15 amino acids. In germline, CDR1 is SEHNR, CDR2 FQNEAQ (reference sequence). The V segment lost 5 bases and the J segment 5 bases; nucleotides outside the gene matches: 8. In nucleotides, the CDR3 is TGTGCCAGCAGCCGTGGGACTAGCGATTCGGAGACCCAGTACTTC. Amino acids: CASSRGTSDSETQYF.

This chain links TRBV6-1 with TRBJ1-2; D might be TRBD1 (6 bases). Germline V gene data show CDR1 as MNHNS and CDR2 as SASEGT. V lost 7 bases and J lost 6, with 9 bases in between. This CDR3 spans 11 amino acids. The CDR3 bases are TGTGCCAGCACGGACAGAGATGGCTACACCTTC. Translated: CASTDRDGYTF.

The J gene is TRBJ1-4, the V gene TRBV30; maybe TRBD1 (6 bases). Looked up from germline, CDR1 is GTSNPN and CDR2 is SVGIG (reference sequence). The CDR3 loop spans 18 amino acids. CDR3 protein: CVPNPRGDHPLFNEKLFF. The CDR3 bases are TGTGTACCAAACCCCAGGGGCGACCACCCTTTATTTAATGAAAAACTGTTTTTT.

This clone appeared once. This rearrangement joins TRBV10-3 to TRBJ2-7, with TRBD1 matching 9 bases. V shed 6 bases and J 0 bases; nucleotides not matched to a gene: 9. This CDR3 spans 16 amino acids. The germline gives CDR1 ENHRY, CDR2 SYGVKD. This chain's CDR3 is CAIRGYGTGTSYEQYF. The CDR3 DNA reads TGTGCCATCAGGGGGTACGGGACAGGGACCTCCTACGAGCAGTACTTC.

The chain uses TRBV5-6 and TRBJ1-4, with 10 bases fitting TRBD1. V lost 0 bases to trimming and J lost 4 bases; unmatched junction nucleotides: 6. The germline V gene encodes CDR1 SGHDT and CDR2 YYEEEE. There are 17 residues in the CDR3. The CDR3 DNA is TGTGCCAGCAGCTTGGCCCCCTGGACAGGGGGTAATGAAAAACTGTTTTTT. Translation gives CASSLAPWTGGNEKLFF. Based on the CDR3 plus reference TRBV5-6 and TRBJ1-4, the full variable domain is DAGVTQSPTHLIKTRGQQVTLRCSPKSGHDTVSWYQQALGQGPQFIFQYYEEEERQRGNFPDRFSGHQFPNYSSELNVNALLLGDSALYLCASSLAPWTGGNEKLFFGSGTQLSVL.

The V call is TRBV9, the J call TRBJ2-3, with 7 bases that match TRBD1. There are 15 residues in the CDR3. Germline lookup yields CDR1 SGDLS and CDR2 YYNGEE. V lost 8 bases, J lost 1 base, and 10 bases stayed unmatched. CDR3 sequence (DNA): TGTGCCAGTACAGGGGAAGGGGTCGGCACAGATACGCAGTATTTT. Translation: CASTGEGVGTDTQYF.

V and J are TRBV7-9 and TRBJ1-3, with TRBD1 matching 8 bases. V trimming: 4 bases; J trimming: 16 bases; junction bases outside the gene matches: 21. There are 16 residues in the CDR3. The germline CDR1 and CDR2 sequences are SEHNR and FQNEAQ (reference sequence). CDR3 sequence reads: CASSSGPGTGKSGWYF. In DNA form, the CDR3 reads TGTGCCAGCAGCTCGGGACCCGGGACAGGAAAATCTGGGTGGTATTTT. The full variable domain, in which reference TRBV7-9 and TRBJ1-3 provide the parts outside the CDR3, is DTGVSQNPRHKITKRGQNVTFRCDPISEHNRLYWYRQTLGQGPEFLTYFQNEAQLEKSRLLSDRFSAERPKGSFSTLEIQRTEQGDSAMYLCASSSGPGTGKSGWYFGEGSWLTVV.

V gene TRBV10-3 combines with J gene TRBJ1-2; D possibly corresponds to TRBD1 (6 bases). The germline V and J ends were trimmed by 6 bases and 6 bases, with 17 bases remaining between them. The CDR3 is 14 amino acids. Germline CDR1 and CDR2: ENHRY and SYGVKD. This CDR3 is CAISSIGQPDGYTF. The CDR3 nucleotides read TGTGCCATCAGCTCAATAGGACAGCCTGATGGCTACACCTTC.

V and J are TRBV9 and TRBJ2-7; 7 nucleotides line up with TRBD1. V was clipped by 4 bases and J by 0 bases; unmatched bases: 4. CDR1 is SGDLS, CDR2 YYNGEE, per germline. This CDR3 is built from 14 residues. CDR3 nucleotide sequence: TGTGCCAGCAGCCCCGGGACAGCCTCCTACGAGCAGTACTTC. Encoded protein: CASSPGTASYEQYF.

This chain links TRBV19 with TRBJ1-4, with 7 nucleotides matching TRBD1. V trimming: 6 bases; J trimming: 5 bases; junction bases outside the gene matches: 6. Per the germline V gene, CDR1 is LNHDA and CDR2 is SQIVND (reference sequence). The CDR3 extends over 14 amino acids. The CDR3 coding sequence is TGTGCCAGTAGGACGACAGGGAGAAATGAAAAACTGTTTTTT. It encodes CASRTTGRNEKLFF.

The V call is TRBV6-4, the J call TRBJ2-1; TRBD1 agrees at 7 bases. The CDR3 length is 15 residues. Per the germline V gene, CDR1 is MRHNA and CDR2 is SNTAGT. Trimming at V came to 2 bases and at J to 6 bases, leaving 7 bases not matched to a gene. The chain's CDR3 is CASSDRTGNSNEQFF. The CDR3 DNA sequence: TGTGCCAGCAGTGACAGGACAGGAAATAGCAATGAGCAGTTCTTC.

The V and J genes are TRBV11-3 and TRBJ2-1, with 7 bases lining up with TRBD1. Germline CDR1 reads SGHNT; CDR2 reads YENEEA. J lost 3 bases, V lost 1 base, and 0 bases had no gene match. This CDR3 contains 14 residues. CDR3 bases: TGTGCCAGCAGCTTAGGACAGGGCTACAATGAGCAGTTCTTC. Translation gives CASSLGQGYNEQFF.

The rearrangement uses TRBV11-2 and TRBJ2-1, with 7 bases that match TRBD2. This CDR3 has 15 amino acids. Germline CDR1 reads SGHAT; CDR2 reads FQNNGV. V dropped 1 base and J dropped 5; count of bases not matched to a gene: 5. The CDR3 bases are TGTGCCAGCAGCTTAGTCGGACTAGGACACAATGAGCAGTTCTTC. It yields the protein CASSLVGLGHNEQFF.

Here the CDR3 DNA reads TGTGCCTGGATGCCGGGGGGGATAAACTATGGCTACACCTTC. It translates to CAWMPGGINYGYTF. The V gene is TRBV30, the J gene TRBJ1-2; possibly TRBD1 for D (5 bases). CDR1 is GTSNPN, CDR2 SVGIG, per germline (reference sequence). The CDR3 is 14 amino acids. With 4 bases removed from V and 2 bases from J, the gap between germline ends came to 14 bases.

This sequence joins TRBV2 and TRBJ1-5; D is perhaps TRBD1 (6 bases). Per germline, CDR1 SNHLY and CDR2 FYNNEI. The CDR3 is 12 amino acids. V was cut by 7 bases and J by 7 bases, with 11 bases left in between. CDR3 DNA sequence: TGTGCCAGCAAATCGGGACAACAGCCCCAGCATTTT. Translated, it gives CASKSGQQPQHF.